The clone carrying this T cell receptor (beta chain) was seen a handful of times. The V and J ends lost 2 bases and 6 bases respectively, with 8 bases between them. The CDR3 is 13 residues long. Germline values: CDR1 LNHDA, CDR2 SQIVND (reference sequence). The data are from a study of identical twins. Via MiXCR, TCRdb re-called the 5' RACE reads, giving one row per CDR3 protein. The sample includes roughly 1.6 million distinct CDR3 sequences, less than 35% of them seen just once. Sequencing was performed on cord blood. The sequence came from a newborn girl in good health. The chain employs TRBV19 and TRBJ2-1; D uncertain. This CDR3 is CASSISSSNEQFF. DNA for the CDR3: TGTGCCAGTAGTATATCAAGTTCCAATGAGCAGTTCTTC.